These 21 T cell receptor beta chains share one sample of origin, sequenced in a study of graft-versus-host responses after intestinal transplantation. TCRdb's copy holds only in-frame clones and misses some; the assay was immunoSEQ multiplex PCR. Here the sample spans under 45,000 clones, roughly 89% being singletons. The source material was PBMCs, sampled 260 to 270 days after transplant. The source of these receptors is a human patient who received an intestinal transplant, so some T cells may come from the graft donor.

This chain connects TRBV4-1 to TRBJ2-1; TRBD2 matches 9 bases. Looked up from germline, CDR1 is MGHRA and CDR2 is YSYEKL. The CDR3 has 16 residues. V lost 0 bases, J lost 4 bases, and 4 bases stayed unmatched. In nucleotides, the CDR3 is TGCGCCAGCAGCCAAGACGGCGGGGGGGCATACAATGAGCAGTTCTTC. This sequence encodes CASSQDGGGAYNEQFF.

J is TRBJ1-1 and V is TRBV19; 7 bases fit TRBD1. The CDR3 is 13 residues long. Germline CDR1 and CDR2: LNHDA and SQIVND (reference sequence). V gave up 8 bases and J gave up 0 bases; unmatched junction bases: 3. The CDR3 spells CASGTAMNTEAFF. The CDR3 DNA follows: TGTGCCAGTGGGACAGCAATGAACACTGAAGCTTTCTTT.

The rearrangement uses TRBV5-1 and TRBJ2-5; TRBD1 or TRBD2 may be the D gene (5 bases each). V was clipped by 4 bases and J by 2 bases, with 12 bases between them. Germline V gene data show CDR1 as SGHRS and CDR2 as YFSETQ. The CDR3 covers 14 residues. The chain's CDR3 is CASSTGRLQETQYF. Written as DNA, the CDR3 is TGCGCCAGCAGCACGGGGCGCCTTCAAGAGACCCAGTACTTC. Together with reference TRBV5-1 and TRBJ2-5, the CDR3 gives the full variable domain: KAGVTQTPRYLIKTRGQQVTLSCSPISGHRSVSWYQQTPGQGLQFLFEYFSETQRNKGNFPGRFSGRQFSNSRSEMNVSTLELGDSALYLCASSTGRLQETQYFGPGTRLLVL.

V is TRBV6-6 and J is TRBJ1-2; 10 nucleotides match TRBD1. Germline values: CDR1 MNHNY, CDR2 SVGAGI (reference sequence). The CDR3 consists of 13 residues. Trimming took 6 bases from V and 8 from J; bases not matched to a gene: 6. The CDR3 sequence is CASSFDRGQGYTF. For the CDR3, the DNA is TGTGCCAGCAGCTTCGACAGGGGGCAGGGCTACACCTTC.

V gene TRBV6-5 combines with J gene TRBJ1-2, with 7 bases fitting TRBD1. The CDR3 runs to 15 residues. Germline lookup yields CDR1 MNHEY and CDR2 SVGAGI. With V trimmed by 11 bases and J by 1 base, 13 bases remained unmatched. The DNA for the CDR3 is TGTGCCCCTCAGAGGGACCGGGACAGTAACTATGGCTACACCTTC. Translating gives CAPQRDRDSNYGYTF.

V is TRBV7-2 and J is TRBJ1-4; possible D gene TRBD1, 5 bases. Germline-derived CDR1 and CDR2 are SGHTA and FQGNSA. The CDR3 sequence is 15 residues long. Trimming removed 5 bases at V and 8 bases at J, with 18 bases between. CDR3 nucleotide sequence: TGTGCCAGCAGCCCCCGAGGGGAGAGAAGGGAAAAACTGTTTTTT. This gives the protein CASSPRGERREKLFF.

The CDR3, as DNA: TGTGCCAGCAGCTTGCAGGGGTCCCCCCTCTACGAGCAGTACTTC. Translation: CASSLQGSPLYEQYF. The gene calls are TRBV11-1 and TRBJ2-7, with D possibly TRBD1 on 6 matching bases. Trimming removed 3 bases from V and 3 bases from J, with 15 bases in between. Germline loops: CDR1 SGHAT, CDR2 FQDESV (reference sequence). The CDR3 spans 15 residues.

The sample holds a few counts of this clone. For the CDR3, the DNA is TGCGCCAGCAGCCAAGAGGGGGGGCTGGAGACTGAAGCTTTCTTT. Protein product: CASSQEGGLETEAFF. The V call is TRBV4-1, the J call TRBJ1-1; maybe TRBD1 (6 bases). The CDR3 contains 15 residues. V lost 0 bases, J lost 5 bases, and 13 bases lay in between. The germline V gene has CDR1 MGHRA and CDR2 YSYEKL.

The V call is TRBV7-2, the J call TRBJ2-3; tentatively, D is TRBD2 (5 bases). Germline lookup yields CDR1 SGHTA and CDR2 FQGNSA. V dropped 2 bases and J dropped 2 bases, with 11 bases sitting between them. The CDR3 consists of 15 residues. The CDR3 DNA reads as TGTGCCAGCAGCTTAATGAGGGTAAACACAGATACGCAGTATTTT. Protein product: CASSLMRVNTDTQYF.

V and J are TRBV10-2 and TRBJ2-5; D is possibly TRBD2 (5 bases). Germline V CDR1 and CDR2: WSHSY, SAAADI. The CDR3 is 14 residues long. Deletions cut 2 bases from V and 8 bases from J, with 15 bases between. The CDR3 is CASSEERVPRTQYF. The CDR3 nucleotides read TGCGCCAGCAGTGAGGAGAGGGTCCCACGAACCCAGTACTTC.

V gene TRBV10-3 combines with J gene TRBJ2-3; D might be TRBD2 (6 bases). Trimming removed 10 bases from V and 0 bases from J, with 17 bases in between. CDR1 and CDR2 from the germline V gene are ENHRY and SYGVKD. The CDR3 is 15 amino acids. The CDR3 protein is CATRGTYTSTDTQYF. For the CDR3, the DNA is TGTGCCACCCGGGGGACTTACACTAGCACAGATACGCAGTATTTT.

The chain has TRBV6-5 and TRBJ2-2; a possible D gene is TRBD2 (5 bases). Germline lookup yields CDR1 MNHEY and CDR2 SVGAGI. Trimming shortened V by 2 bases and J by 2 bases, and 12 bases separated the two germline ends. The CDR3 sequence is 16 residues long. CDR3 residues: CASSYGGLTNTGELFF. CDR3 in DNA: TGTGCCAGCAGTTACGGAGGACTGACTAACACCGGGGAGCTGTTTTTT.

The chain recombines TRBV5-1 with TRBJ1-6; D remains unclear. The V gene lost 0 bases and the J gene lost 1 base, with 5 bases spanning the gap. Germline CDR1 SGHRS, CDR2 YFSETQ. The CDR3 sequence is 15 residues long. In DNA, the CDR3 is TGCGCCAGCAGCTTGGGGAAGTCCTATAATTCACCCCTCCACTTT. Translation gives CASSLGKSYNSPLHF.

In this sample, this clone turned up once. The chain links TRBV6-1 to TRBJ1-2, with 9 positions matching TRBD1. CDR3 length equals 15 residues. The germline V gene encodes CDR1 MNHNS and CDR2 SASEGT. After removal of 4 bases from V and 0 bases from J, the junction contained 3 bases not matched to a gene. The CDR3, as DNA: TGTGCCAGCAGTGTGGGACAGGGTCCTAACTATGGCTACACCTTC. Residues: CASSVGQGPNYGYTF.

CDR3 loop: CASSAGSGTGNSPLHF. The CDR3 DNA reads TGTGCCAGCAGCGCCGGATCCGGGACAGGCAATTCACCCCTCCACTTT. The rearrangement uses TRBV7-9 and TRBJ1-6, with 8 bases matching TRBD1. Losses at the gene ends were 5 bases for V and 7 bases for J; bases not matched to a gene: 10. The germline V gene has CDR1 SEHNR and CDR2 FQNEAQ (reference sequence). This CDR3 comprises 16 residues.

The V gene is TRBV5-6, the J gene TRBJ2-2; D is undetermined. The V gene's germline CDR1 is SGHDT and CDR2 YYEEEE. The CDR3 is made up of 13 amino acids. V was pared by 2 bases and J by 6 bases, with 8 bases between. CDR3 residues: CASSFESAGELFF. In DNA, the CDR3 is TGTGCCAGCAGCTTTGAGTCGGCCGGGGAGCTGTTTTTT.

This clone was seen a single time. The CDR3 DNA is TGTGCCAGCAGCCGGAACCGCGGGGGGGCGGACGACAATGAGCAGTTCTTC. It codes for CASSRNRGGADDNEQFF. This sequence joins TRBV7-2 and TRBJ2-1; 9 nucleotides match TRBD2. Germline CDR1 and CDR2: SGHTA and FQGNSA. The CDR3 totals 17 residues. The J segment lost 5 bases and the V segment lost 5 bases, leaving 13 bases of the junction unmatched.

This clone was observed a few times. This chain uses TRBV18 with TRBJ2-7; possibly TRBD1 or TRBD2 for D (5 bases each). The CDR3 loop spans 13 amino acids. Germline V gene data show CDR1 as KGHSH and CDR2 as LQKENI. Trimming took off 5 bases at V and 7 bases at J, with 15 bases between the two ends. CDR3 in DNA: TGTGCCAGCTCAGCTTCCGGGGCTGGGGAGCAGTACTTC. It translates to CASSASGAGEQYF. Filled out from reference TRBV18 and TRBJ2-7, the complete variable domain reads NAGVMQNPRHLVRRRGQEARLRCSPMKGHSHVYWYRQLPEEGLKFMVYLQKENIIDESGMPKERFSAEFPKEGPSILRIQQVVRGDSAAYFCASSASGAGEQYFGPGTRLTVT.

V is TRBV27 and J is TRBJ1-1; 9 bases agree with TRBD1. This CDR3 has 12 amino acids. Germline CDR1 reads MNHEY; CDR2 reads SMNVEV (reference sequence). V gave up 9 bases and J gave up 4 bases; unmatched junction bases: 3. The CDR3 spells CASRTGATEAFF. CDR3 nucleotide sequence: TGTGCCAGTCGGACAGGGGCCACTGAAGCTTTCTTT.

The chain recombines TRBV2 with TRBJ2-7, with D unresolved. The CDR3 has 10 amino acids. V was trimmed by 8 bases and J by 3 bases, leaving 5 bases between them. Germline values: CDR1 SNHLY, CDR2 FYNNEI. CDR3 nucleotide sequence: TGTGCCAGCCGCGACTACGAGCAGTACTTC. This gives the protein CASRDYEQYF.

The chain is built from TRBV11-2 and TRBJ1-1; 7 bases are a match to TRBD1. The CDR3 consists of 15 residues. CDR1 and CDR2 from the germline V gene are SGHAT and FQNNGV. Unmatched junction bases numbered 8, after V lost 6 bases and J lost 1 base. The DNA for the CDR3 is TGTGCCAGCAGGGCCCCGGGACAGCCGAACACTGAAGCTTTCTTT. This codes for CASRAPGQPNTEAFF.